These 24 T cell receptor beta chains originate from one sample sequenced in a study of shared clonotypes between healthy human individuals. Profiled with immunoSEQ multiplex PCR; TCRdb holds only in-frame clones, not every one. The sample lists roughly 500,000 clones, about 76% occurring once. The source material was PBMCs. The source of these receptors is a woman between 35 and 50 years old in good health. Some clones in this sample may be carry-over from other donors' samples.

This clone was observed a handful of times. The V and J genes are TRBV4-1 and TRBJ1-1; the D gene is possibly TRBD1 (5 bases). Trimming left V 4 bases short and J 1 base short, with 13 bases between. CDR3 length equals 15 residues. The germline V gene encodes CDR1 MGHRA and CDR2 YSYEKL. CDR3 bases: TGCGCCAGCAGCCCACCGGGACGGAAGAACACTGAAGCTTTCTTT. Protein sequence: CASSPPGRKNTEAFF.

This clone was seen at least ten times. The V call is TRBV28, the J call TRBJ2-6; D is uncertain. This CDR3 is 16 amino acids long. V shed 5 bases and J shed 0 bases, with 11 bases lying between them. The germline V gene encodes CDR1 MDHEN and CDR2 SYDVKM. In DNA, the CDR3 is TGTGCCAGCAGTCCCTCTCTAGGCTCTGGGGCCAACGTCCTGACTTTC. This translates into CASSPSLGSGANVLTF.

The CDR3: CAWARGSNYGYTF. The CDR3 coding sequence is TGTGCCTGGGCCCGAGGGTCTAACTATGGCTACACCTTC. The chain links TRBV30 to TRBJ1-2; D is undetermined. This CDR3 is built from 13 residues. Germline V lookup: CDR1 GTSNPN, CDR2 SVGIG (reference sequence). The V end was cut by 5 bases, the J end by 0 bases, with 10 bases between.

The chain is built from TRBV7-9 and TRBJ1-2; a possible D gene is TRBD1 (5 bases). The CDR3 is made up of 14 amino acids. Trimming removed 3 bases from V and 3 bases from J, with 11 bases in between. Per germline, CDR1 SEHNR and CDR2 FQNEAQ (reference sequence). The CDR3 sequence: CASSFYQGDYGYTF. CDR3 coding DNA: TGTGCCAGCAGCTTTTACCAAGGGGACTATGGCTACACCTTC.

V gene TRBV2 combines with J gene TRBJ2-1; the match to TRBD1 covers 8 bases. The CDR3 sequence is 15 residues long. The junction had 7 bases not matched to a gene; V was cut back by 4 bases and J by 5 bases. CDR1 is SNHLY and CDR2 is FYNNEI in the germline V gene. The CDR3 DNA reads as TGTGCCAGCAGTGGGACAGGGAGGTACAACAATGAGCAGTTCTTC. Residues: CASSGTGRYNNEQFF.

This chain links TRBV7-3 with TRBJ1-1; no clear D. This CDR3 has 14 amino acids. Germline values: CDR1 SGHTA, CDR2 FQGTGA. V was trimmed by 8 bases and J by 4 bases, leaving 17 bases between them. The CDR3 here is CASGDKGVSTEAFF. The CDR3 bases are TGTGCCAGCGGGGATAAGGGCGTGAGCACTGAAGCTTTCTTT.

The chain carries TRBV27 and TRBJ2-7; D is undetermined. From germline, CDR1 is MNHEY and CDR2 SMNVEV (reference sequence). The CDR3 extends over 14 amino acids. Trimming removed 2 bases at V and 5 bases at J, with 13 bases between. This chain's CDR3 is CASSLRGNGNEQYF. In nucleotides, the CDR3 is TGTGCCAGCAGTTTACGTGGGAATGGGAACGAGCAGTACTTC.

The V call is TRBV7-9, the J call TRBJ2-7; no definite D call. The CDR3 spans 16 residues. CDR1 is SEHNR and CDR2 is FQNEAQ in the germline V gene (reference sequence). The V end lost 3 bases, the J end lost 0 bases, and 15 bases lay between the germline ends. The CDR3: CASSFVRGQSSYEQYF. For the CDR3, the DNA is TGTGCCAGCAGCTTCGTGCGCGGCCAAAGCTCCTACGAGCAGTACTTC.

DNA for the CDR3: TGCGCCAGCAGCCCGTACGCTACCGGGACAGAGACCGGGGAGCTGTTTTTT. Amino acid sequence: CASSPYATGTETGELFF. This chain uses TRBV4-3 with TRBJ2-2, with 7 bases that match TRBD1. Per the germline V gene, CDR1 is LGHNA and CDR2 is YSLEER. CDR3 size: 17 residues. Trimming removed 4 bases from V and 5 bases from J; junction bases left unmatched: 13.

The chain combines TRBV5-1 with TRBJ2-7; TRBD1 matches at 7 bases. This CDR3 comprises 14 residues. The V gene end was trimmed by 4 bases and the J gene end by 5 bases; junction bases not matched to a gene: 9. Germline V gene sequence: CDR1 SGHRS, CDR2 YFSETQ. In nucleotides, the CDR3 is TGCGCCAGCAGCGACCCCAGACAGGGCAACGAGCAGTACTTC. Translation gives CASSDPRQGNEQYF.

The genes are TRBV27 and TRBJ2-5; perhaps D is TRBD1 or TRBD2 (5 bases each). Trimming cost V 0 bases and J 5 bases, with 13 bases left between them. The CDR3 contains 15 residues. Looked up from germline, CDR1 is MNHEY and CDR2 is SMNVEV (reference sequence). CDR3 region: CASSLSPLRDETQYF. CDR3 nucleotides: TGTGCCAGCAGTTTATCGCCCCTCAGGGACGAGACCCAGTACTTC.

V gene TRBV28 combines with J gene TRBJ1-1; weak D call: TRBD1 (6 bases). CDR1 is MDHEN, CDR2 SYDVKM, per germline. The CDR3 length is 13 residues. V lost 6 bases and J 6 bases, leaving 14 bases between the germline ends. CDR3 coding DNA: TGTGCCAGCAGCCTATTACAGGGTGCTGAAGCTTTCTTT. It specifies CASSLLQGAEAFF.

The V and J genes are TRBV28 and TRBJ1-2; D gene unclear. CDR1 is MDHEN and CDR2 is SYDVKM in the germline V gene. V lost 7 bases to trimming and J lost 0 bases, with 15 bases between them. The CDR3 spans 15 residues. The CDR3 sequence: CASTQSWRPNYGYTF. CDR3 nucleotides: TGTGCCAGCACCCAGAGTTGGCGCCCTAACTATGGCTACACCTTC.

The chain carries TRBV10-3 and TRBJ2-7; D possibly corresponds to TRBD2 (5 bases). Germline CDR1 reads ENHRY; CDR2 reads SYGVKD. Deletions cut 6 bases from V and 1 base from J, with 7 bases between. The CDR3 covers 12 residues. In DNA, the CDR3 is TGTGCCATCAGAGCGGATTCCTACGAGCAGTACTTC. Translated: CAIRADSYEQYF.

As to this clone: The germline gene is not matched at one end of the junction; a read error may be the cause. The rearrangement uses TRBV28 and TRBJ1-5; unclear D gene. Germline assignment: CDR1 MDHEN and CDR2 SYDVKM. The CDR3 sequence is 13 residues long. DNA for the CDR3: TGTGCCATACGGGAGGGTCTTAGTCAGCCCCAGCACTTT. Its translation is CAIREGLSQPQHF.

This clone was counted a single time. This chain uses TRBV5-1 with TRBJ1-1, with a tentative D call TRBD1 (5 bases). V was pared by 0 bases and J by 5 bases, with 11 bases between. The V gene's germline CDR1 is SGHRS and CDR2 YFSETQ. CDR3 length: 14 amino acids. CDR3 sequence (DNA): TGCGCCAGCAGCTTGGCGGGGCTGGGAACTGAAGCTTTCTTT. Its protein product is CASSLAGLGTEAFF. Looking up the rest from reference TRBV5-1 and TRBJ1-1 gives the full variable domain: KAGVTQTPRYLIKTRGQQVTLSCSPISGHRSVSWYQQTPGQGLQFLFEYFSETQRNKGNFPGRFSGRQFSNSRSEMNVSTLELGDSALYLCASSLAGLGTEAFFGQGTRLTVV.

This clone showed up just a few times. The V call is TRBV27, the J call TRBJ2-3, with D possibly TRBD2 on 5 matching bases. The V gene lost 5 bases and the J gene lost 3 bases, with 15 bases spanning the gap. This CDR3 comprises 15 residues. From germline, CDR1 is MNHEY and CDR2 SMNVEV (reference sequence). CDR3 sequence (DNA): TGTGCCAGCAGTACACTAGGGTACGGAACAGATACGCAGTATTTT. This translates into CASSTLGYGTDTQYF.

CDR3 amino acids: CASSLVRSEYEQYF. The CDR3 DNA reads TGTGCCAGCAGCTTAGTAAGGAGTGAGTACGAGCAGTACTTC. V usage is TRBV7-2 and J usage is TRBJ2-7; D gene ambiguous. The CDR3 runs 14 residues. The germline CDR1 and CDR2 sequences are SGHTA and FQGNSA. V lost 1 base, J lost 4 bases, and 11 bases lay in between.

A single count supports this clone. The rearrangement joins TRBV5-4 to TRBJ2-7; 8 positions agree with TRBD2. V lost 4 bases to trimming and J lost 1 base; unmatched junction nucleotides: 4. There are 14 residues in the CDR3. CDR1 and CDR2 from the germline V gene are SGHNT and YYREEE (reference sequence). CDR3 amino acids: CASSSGSESYEQYF. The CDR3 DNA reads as TGTGCCAGCAGCAGCGGGAGCGAGTCCTACGAGCAGTACTTC.

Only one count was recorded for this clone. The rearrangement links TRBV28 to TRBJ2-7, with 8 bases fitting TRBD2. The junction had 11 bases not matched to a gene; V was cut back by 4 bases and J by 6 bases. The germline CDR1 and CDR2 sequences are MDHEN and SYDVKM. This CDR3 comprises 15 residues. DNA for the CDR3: TGTGCCAGCAGTTCCCCGGGGGGGAGGCTGTTCGAGCAGTACTTC. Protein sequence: CASSSPGGRLFEQYF.

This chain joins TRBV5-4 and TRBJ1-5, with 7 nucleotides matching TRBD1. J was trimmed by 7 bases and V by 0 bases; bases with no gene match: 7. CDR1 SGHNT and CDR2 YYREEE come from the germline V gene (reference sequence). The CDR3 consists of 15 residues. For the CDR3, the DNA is TGTGCCAGCAGCTTGGGGAAGGGGGCCGGGCAGCCCCAGCATTTT. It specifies CASSLGKGAGQPQHF.

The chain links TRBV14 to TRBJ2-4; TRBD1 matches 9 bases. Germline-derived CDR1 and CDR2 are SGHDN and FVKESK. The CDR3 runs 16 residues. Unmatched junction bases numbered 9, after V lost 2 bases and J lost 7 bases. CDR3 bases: TGTGCCAGCAGCCAAAAGACAGGGGGAAGTTTGAACATTCAGTACTTC. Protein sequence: CASSQKTGGSLNIQYF.

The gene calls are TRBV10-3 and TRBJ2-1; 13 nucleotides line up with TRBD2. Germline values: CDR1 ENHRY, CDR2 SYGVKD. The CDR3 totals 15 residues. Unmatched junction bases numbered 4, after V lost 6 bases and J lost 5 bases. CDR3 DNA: TGTGCCATCAGAAACGGACTAGCGGGAGACAATGAGCAGTTCTTC. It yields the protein CAIRNGLAGDNEQFF.

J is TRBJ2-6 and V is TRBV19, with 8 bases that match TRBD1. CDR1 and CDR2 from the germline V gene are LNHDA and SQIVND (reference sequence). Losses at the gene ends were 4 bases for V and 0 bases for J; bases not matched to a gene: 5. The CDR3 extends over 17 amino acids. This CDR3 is CASSTGQGASGANVLTF. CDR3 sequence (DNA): TGTGCCAGTAGTACGGGGCAGGGGGCCTCTGGGGCCAACGTCCTGACTTTC.